The 23 T cell receptor beta chains given below trace back to one sample, sequenced in a study of spatial heterogeneity in lung cancer. General study points: In tumors, expanded intratumoral alpha and beta TCR counts tracked mutation counts.

In TCRdb, the 5' RACE reads were re-called with MiXCR into one record per CDR3 protein. Among about 3,300 distinct CDR3 sequences, roughly 13% were seen once, and the ten largest hold about 7.6%. What these receptors recognize is not known. Described time point: sample taken at primary tumor resection. Here the sequenced sample was lung tumor tissue, taken at surgery. The receptor set was obtained from a male donor with early-stage non-small cell lung cancer.

This clonotype was seen only once. Being one base from a much bigger clone, this may be a read error. Here the CDR3 reads CASSRGHGQYEQYF. Here the CDR3 DNA reads TGCGCCAGCAGTCGGGGACATGGACAATACGAGCAGTACTTC. This chain connects TRBV5-1 to TRBJ2-7; D is possibly TRBD1 (6 bases). V lost 5 bases and J 4 bases, leaving 16 bases between the germline ends. Germline V gene sequence: CDR1 SGHRS, CDR2 YFSETQ. The CDR3 is 14 residues long.

This clonotype is medium-sized by share. This chain links TRBV4-3 with TRBJ1-1; D ambiguous. There are 15 residues in the CDR3. CDR1 is LGHNA, CDR2 YSLEER, per germline. The V end was cut by 4 bases, the J end by 5 bases, with 17 bases between. The CDR3: CASSPLDKRWTEAFF. The CDR3 nucleotides are TGCGCCAGCAGCCCCTTAGACAAACGTTGGACTGAAGCTTTCTTT.

This clonotype is classed as medium-sized. This rearrangement joins TRBV7-2 to TRBJ2-7; no reliable D call. CDR3 size: 14 residues. Trimming cost V 6 bases and J 6 bases, with 18 bases left between them. Germline V CDR1 and CDR2: SGHTA, FQGNSA. In nucleotides, the CDR3 is TGTGCCAGCAGTCTAGGCCCTAGTTCCCGCGAGCAGTACTTC. Its translation: CASSLGPSSREQYF.

This clonotype counts as medium-sized. V and J are TRBV5-6 and TRBJ1-1; D unclear. Per germline, CDR1 SGHDT and CDR2 YYEEEE. Trimming removed 4 bases at V and 4 bases at J, with 11 bases between. The CDR3 sequence is 13 residues long. The CDR3 reads CASSRPGVTEAFF. The CDR3, as DNA: TGTGCCAGCAGCCGACCCGGCGTCACTGAAGCTTTCTTT. The variable domain in full, completed from reference TRBV5-6 and TRBJ1-1, reads DAGVTQSPTHLIKTRGQQVTLRCSPKSGHDTVSWYQQALGQGPQFIFQYYEEEERQRGNFPDRFSGHQFPNYSSELNVNALLLGDSALYLCASSRPGVTEAFFGQGTRLTVV.

This clonotype is labeled medium-sized. The CDR3 loop is CASSLELADPSYNEQFF. CDR3 in DNA: TGTGCCAGCAGTTTAGAGCTAGCGGACCCATCATACAATGAGCAGTTCTTC. The chain carries TRBV12-3 or TRBV12-4 and TRBJ2-1, with 7 bases fitting TRBD2. CDR3 size: 17 residues. V shed 1 base, J shed 4 bases, and the junction held 10 bases outside the gene matches.

This clonotype is judged medium-sized. CDR3 in DNA: TGTGCCAGCAGCAAGAGACAGGGACGGCGCGGCTACACCTTC. The encoded protein is CASSKRQGRRGYTF. The rearrangement links TRBV21-1 to TRBJ1-2; the table's D call of TRBD1 was not tested on the DNA. TRBV21-1 is noted as a pseudogene. The CDR3 has 14 residues.

In this sample, this clonotype is medium-sized. V is TRBV20-1 and J is TRBJ2-7; 10 nucleotides agree with TRBD1. After removal of 3 bases from V and 5 bases from J, the junction contained 7 bases not matched to a gene. This CDR3 has 14 residues. CDR1 DFQATT and CDR2 SNEGSKA come from the germline V gene (reference sequence). Here the CDR3 DNA reads TGCAGTGCTAGTGGACAGGGGGATTTCGACGAGCAGTACTTC. Translated: CSASGQGDFDEQYF.

CDR3 region: CASRSVAEPGTQYF. As DNA, the CDR3 is TGTGCCAGCAGATCCGTAGCTGAACCGGGGACCCAGTACTTC. The chain employs TRBV7-9 and TRBJ2-5; no definite D call. The CDR3 consists of 14 residues. The V and J ends lost 6 bases and 7 bases respectively, with 18 bases between them. CDR1 is SEHNR and CDR2 is FQNEAQ in the germline V gene (reference sequence).

This clonotype is termed medium-sized. The V gene is TRBV28, the J gene TRBJ2-3, with D perhaps TRBD1 (5 bases). From germline, CDR1 is MDHEN and CDR2 SYDVKM. The CDR3 covers 14 residues. V lost 2 bases and J lost 1, with 7 bases in between. The CDR3 nucleotides read TGTGCCAGCAGTTTAGGCAGGGGCACAGATACGCAGTATTTT. Its protein product is CASSLGRGTDTQYF.

This clonotype is deemed medium-sized. This chain joins TRBV5-5 and TRBJ1-6; possible D gene TRBD1, 5 bases. Germline assignment: CDR1 SGHKS and CDR2 YYEKEE (reference sequence). The CDR3 is 18 amino acids. Trimming took 0 bases from V and 7 from J, leaving 20 bases between them. CDR3 in amino acids: CASSLVATGGPRNSPLHF. The CDR3 DNA is TGTGCCAGCAGCTTGGTCGCCACGGGGGGTCCTCGGAATTCACCCCTCCACTTT.

By share, this clonotype counts as medium-sized. The rearrangement joins TRBV5-1 to TRBJ2-5, with TRBD2 identical over 8 bases. J was trimmed by 7 bases and V by 4 bases; bases with no gene match: 21. In germline, CDR1 is SGHRS, CDR2 YFSETQ. CDR3 size: 18 residues. The CDR3 DNA follows: TGCGCCAGCAGCCGGATTCCCGAAGCGGGGGCCCAAGAGGGGACCCAGTACTTC. Translated, it gives CASSRIPEAGAQEGTQYF.

This clonotype rates as medium-sized. V is TRBV3-2 and J is TRBJ1-3; the DNA was not compared with TRBD1, the D call given in the table. TRBV3-2 represents a pseudogene. This CDR3 has 17 residues. The CDR3 nucleotides are TGTGCCAGCAGCCTAGGACAGGCCTCGGGGGATGGAAACACCATATATTTT. Translated: CASSLGQASGDGNTIYF.

This clonotype is medium-sized by share. The chain combines TRBV28 with TRBJ2-7; D call uncertain. V was shortened by 8 bases and J by 4 bases, with 6 bases between the two germline ends. The CDR3 runs to 10 residues. Per the germline V gene, CDR1 is MDHEN and CDR2 is SYDVKM. The CDR3 here is CASGNYEQYF. CDR3 bases: TGTGCCAGCGGAAATTACGAGCAGTACTTC.

By share, this clonotype ranks as medium-sized. The chain has TRBV5-4 and TRBJ2-7, with 10 bases aligning to TRBD2. V gave up 4 bases and J gave up 5 bases; unmatched junction bases: 12. This CDR3 has 16 residues. Germline assignment: CDR1 SGHNT and CDR2 YYREEE (reference sequence). CDR3 nucleotides: TGTGCCAGCAGCCCGCGGGTTAGCGGGGGGCGTAACGAGCAGTACTTC. It encodes CASSPRVSGGRNEQYF.

In its sample, this clonotype is large. This CDR3 is CASSSSDGYGELFF. The CDR3 nucleotides read TGCGCCAGCAGCTCTTCCGACGGATACGGGGAGCTGTTTTTT. V is TRBV5-1 and J is TRBJ2-2; no reliable D call. With 3 bases removed from V and 7 bases from J, the gap between germline ends came to 13 bases. The CDR3 has 14 amino acids. Germline V gene data show CDR1 as SGHRS and CDR2 as YFSETQ.

This clonotype was detected only a few times. The rearrangement links TRBV7-2 to TRBJ2-7; D may correspond to TRBD1 or TRBD2 (5 bases each). Per germline, CDR1 SGHTA and CDR2 FQGNSA. The CDR3 sequence is 13 residues long. Trimming pared 5 bases from V and 2 bases from J, leaving 10 bases between. CDR3 sequence: CASSRGGAYEQYF. The DNA of the CDR3 is TGTGCCAGCAGCCGTGGGGGAGCCTACGAGCAGTACTTC.

This clonotype is medium-sized in the sample. The chain has TRBV10-2 and TRBJ1-4; D uncertain. The germline CDR1 and CDR2 sequences are WSHSY and SAAADI. The length of the CDR3 is 14 residues. Deletions cut 6 bases from V and 8 bases from J, with 16 bases between. The CDR3 DNA sequence: TGCGCCAGCAGCCCAAATGAGGCGGCCGAAAAACTGTTTTTT. This codes for CASSPNEAAEKLFF.

By share, this clonotype ranks as medium-sized. This chain joins TRBV29-1 and TRBJ2-3; TRBD2 aligns across 7 bases. The germline gives CDR1 SQVTM, CDR2 ANQGSEA. The CDR3 is made up of 12 amino acids. In DNA form, the CDR3 reads TGCATGGGAGGGGTGACCACAGATACGCAGTATTTT. The encoded protein is CMGGVTTDTQYF.

The chain combines TRBV7-9 with TRBJ1-1, with a possible D match to TRBD1 (5 bases). The CDR3 has 12 residues. With 5 bases removed from V and 10 bases from J, the gap between germline ends came to 14 bases. CDR1 and CDR2 from the germline V gene are SEHNR and FQNEAQ (reference sequence). CDR3 amino acids: CASSPGAERAFF. CDR3 bases: TGTGCCAGCAGCCCCGGGGCAGAGCGAGCTTTCTTT.

This clonotype rates as medium-sized. The chain uses TRBV10-3 and TRBJ2-7; TRBD2 agrees at 7 bases. The CDR3 loop spans 13 amino acids. V lost 2 bases to trimming and J lost 6 bases; unmatched junction nucleotides: 4. Germline V gene lookup returns CDR1 ENHRY and CDR2 SYGVKD. CDR3 loop: CAISEAGVAEQYF. For the CDR3, the DNA is TGTGCCATCAGTGAGGCGGGAGTCGCCGAGCAGTACTTC.

By sample share, this clonotype is medium-sized. V is TRBV19 and J is TRBJ2-6, with 9 nucleotides matching TRBD1. V dropped 5 bases and J dropped 4; count of bases not matched to a gene: 9. Germline assignment: CDR1 LNHDA and CDR2 SQIVND (reference sequence). The length of the CDR3 is 17 residues. In DNA, the CDR3 is TGTGCCAGTAGTCCCCGGGACAGGGTTTTCGGGGCCAACGTCCTGACTTTC. Translated, it gives CASSPRDRVFGANVLTF. The full variable domain, completed using reference TRBV19 and TRBJ2-6, is DGGITQSPKYLFRKEGQNVTLSCEQNLNHDAMYWYRQDPGQGLRLIYYSQIVNDFQKGDIAEGYSVSREKKESFPLTVTSAQKNPTAFYLCASSPRDRVFGANVLTFGAGSRLTVL.

This clonotype is classed as medium-sized. The chain carries TRBV20-1 and TRBJ2-1; 9 bases align to TRBD2. Germline V gene lookup returns CDR1 DFQATT and CDR2 SNEGSKA (reference sequence). This CDR3 region has 18 residues. Unmatched junction bases numbered 21, after V lost 6 bases and J lost 6 bases. In DNA form, the CDR3 reads TGCAGTGCGGACCCCCTTTTTGGCGGGGGGGCCGCGGTCAATGAGCAGTTCTTC. Its translation is CSADPLFGGGAAVNEQFF.

This clonotype was counted at least ten times. V is TRBV20-1 and J is TRBJ1-1, with D perhaps TRBD1 (5 bases). Trimming cost V 6 bases and J 6 bases, with 23 bases left between them. The CDR3 sequence is 15 residues long. Germline V gene data show CDR1 as DFQATT and CDR2 as SNEGSKA (reference sequence). CDR3 loop: CSARPDSWEGAEAFF. CDR3 nucleotide sequence: TGCAGTGCAAGACCCGACAGTTGGGAAGGAGCTGAAGCTTTCTTT.